The sequence of this TCR beta chain was determined in a study of blood T cell repertoires in COVID-19. Per the original data handling: Scientists estimated how many nucleated cells there were by amplifying reference gene primers. Libraries were prepared by immunoSEQ multiplex PCR; TCRdb keeps only in-frame clonotypes and omits some of them. D and trimming come from the DNA, and the V and J calls and clone size come from that table. The sample lists roughly 200,000 clones, 75% to 85% occurring once. The sample taken for sequencing was peripheral blood. The TCR originated in a woman aged 30 to 39 with COVID-19, enrolled during active disease.

This chain's CDR3 is CASSPSGGDRYNSPLHF. The DNA of the CDR3 is TGTGCCAGCAGCCCCTCCGGAGGGGACCGATATAATTCACCCCTCCACTTT. The chain joins TRBV7-8 to TRBJ1-6, with D perhaps matching TRBD1 (5 bases). The CDR3 extends over 17 amino acids. V was shortened by 5 bases and J by 4 bases, with 18 bases between the two germline ends. The germline CDR1 and CDR2 sequences are SGHVS and FQNEAQ.